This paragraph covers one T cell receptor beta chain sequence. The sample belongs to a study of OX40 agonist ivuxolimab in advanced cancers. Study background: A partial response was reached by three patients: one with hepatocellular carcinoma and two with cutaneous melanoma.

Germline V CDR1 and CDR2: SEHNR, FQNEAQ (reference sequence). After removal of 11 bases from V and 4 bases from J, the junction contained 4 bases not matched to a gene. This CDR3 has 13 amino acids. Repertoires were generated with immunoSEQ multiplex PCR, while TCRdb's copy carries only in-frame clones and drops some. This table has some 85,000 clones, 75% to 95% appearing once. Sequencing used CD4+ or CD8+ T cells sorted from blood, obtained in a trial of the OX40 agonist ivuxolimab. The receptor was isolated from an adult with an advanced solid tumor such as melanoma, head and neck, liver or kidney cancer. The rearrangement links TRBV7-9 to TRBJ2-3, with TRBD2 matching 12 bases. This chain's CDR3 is CAGSSGRADTQYF. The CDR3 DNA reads TGTGCCGGCTCTAGCGGGAGGGCAGATACGCAGTATTTT.